Listed here are 6 T cell receptor beta chains from one sample, sequenced in a study of response to subunit inactivated influenza vaccine. TCRdb reanalysed the RT-PCR reads using MiXCR and keeps one entry per CDR3 protein. The table includes around 710,000 distinct CDR3 sequences, about 15% detected once. The source material was PBMCs from blood, sampled 14 to 15 days before vaccination. All receptors derive from a man aged 45 to 65 who received an inactivated influenza vaccine.

V is TRBV5-5 and J is TRBJ2-5, with D possibly TRBD2 on 7 matching bases. CDR3 length equals 14 residues. From germline, CDR1 is SGHKS and CDR2 YYEKEE (reference sequence). The V gene lost 2 bases and the J gene lost 3 bases, with 11 bases spanning the gap. CDR3 sequence reads: CASSFGGLKETQYF. CDR3 coding DNA: TGTGCCAGCAGCTTCGGGGGGCTCAAAGAGACCCAGTACTTC.

This chain connects TRBV6-6 to TRBJ2-2; 7 nucleotides match TRBD2. Germline CDR1 and CDR2: MNHNY and SVGAGI (reference sequence). Trimming took 7 bases from V and 7 from J; bases not matched to a gene: 3. The CDR3 has 12 amino acids. The DNA for the CDR3 is TGTGCCAGCATGGGGGGGGGCGGGGAGCTGTTTTTT. Its translation is CASMGGGGELFF.

This sequence joins TRBV7-2 and TRBJ1-1; no clear D gene. Trimming stripped 4 bases from V and 1 base from J, with 10 bases between. This CDR3 comprises 14 residues. From germline, CDR1 is SGHTA and CDR2 FQGNSA. CDR3 DNA: TGTGCCAGCAGCTGGAACCGGGGGAACACTGAAGCTTTCTTT. It encodes CASSWNRGNTEAFF.

The sample holds a few counts of this clonotype. In DNA form, the CDR3 reads TGCAGCGCTTGGACAGGCTCCTACGAGCAGTACTTC. Translating it yields CSAWTGSYEQYF. The gene calls are TRBV29-1 and TRBJ2-7, with TRBD1 matching 7 bases. V dropped 7 bases and J dropped 0; count of bases not matched to a gene: 3. This CDR3 has 12 residues. Germline-derived CDR1 and CDR2 are SQVTM and ANQGSEA.

Only a few counts were recorded for this clonotype. The chain has TRBV4-3 and TRBJ2-2; no definite D call. Germline assignment: CDR1 LGHNA and CDR2 YSLEER. With 1 base removed from V and 1 base from J, the gap between germline ends came to 7 bases. The CDR3 is 15 residues long. The CDR3 sequence: CASSQGLQNTGELFF. The CDR3 nucleotides read TGCGCCAGCAGCCAAGGCCTACAGAACACCGGGGAGCTGTTTTTT.

In this sample, this clonotype turned up a few times. CDR3 nucleotides: TGCAGTGCTATGACTAGCGGAATCACAGATACGCAGTATTTT. It specifies CSAMTSGITDTQYF. This chain uses TRBV20-1 with TRBJ2-3; 9 bases are shared with TRBD2. Germline assignment: CDR1 DFQATT and CDR2 SNEGSKA (reference sequence). CDR3 length: 14 residues. V dropped 4 bases and J dropped 2; count of bases not matched to a gene: 4.